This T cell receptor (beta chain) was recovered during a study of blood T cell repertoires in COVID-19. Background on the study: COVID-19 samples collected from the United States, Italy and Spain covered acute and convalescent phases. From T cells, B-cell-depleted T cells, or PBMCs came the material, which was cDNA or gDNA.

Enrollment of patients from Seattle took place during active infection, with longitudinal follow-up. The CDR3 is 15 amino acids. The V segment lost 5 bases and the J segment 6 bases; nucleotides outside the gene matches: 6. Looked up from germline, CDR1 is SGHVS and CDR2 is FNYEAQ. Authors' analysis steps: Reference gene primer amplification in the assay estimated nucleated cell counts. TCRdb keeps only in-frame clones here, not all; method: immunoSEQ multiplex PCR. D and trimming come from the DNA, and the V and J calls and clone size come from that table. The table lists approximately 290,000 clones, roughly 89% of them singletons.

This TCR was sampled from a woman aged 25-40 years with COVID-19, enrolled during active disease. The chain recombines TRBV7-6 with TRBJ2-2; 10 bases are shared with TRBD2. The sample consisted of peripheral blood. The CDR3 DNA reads TGTGCCAGCAGCATGAGCGGGGGGGTTGCCGGGGAGCTGTTTTTT. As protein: CASSMSGGVAGELFF. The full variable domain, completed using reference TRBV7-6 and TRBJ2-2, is GAGVSQSPRYKVTKRGQDVALRCDPISGHVSLYWYRQALGQGPEFLTYFNYEAQQDKSGLPNDRFSAERPEGSISTLTIQRTEQRDSAMYRCASSMSGGVAGELFFGEGSRLTVL.